This T cell receptor (beta chain) was sequenced in a study of blood T cell repertoires in COVID-19 (TCRdb year 2020). Context from the whole study: Samples from collaborators originated in the United States, Italy and Spain and spanned both the acute and convalescent phases of COVID-19. The prospective study material was composed of cDNA or gDNA derived from T cells, B-cell-depleted T cells, or PBMCs. Deeply sampled blood TCRbeta repertoires from subjects exposed to, actively infected with, or recovered from COVID-19 were included in the dataset. The repertoires were released in a freely available public database intended as a resource for research on the immune response to SARS-CoV-2. The samples were drawn from the first 160 participants of the ongoing ImmuneRACE study and from over a thousand subjects provided by 6 global collaborators. A de-identified subject ID, COVID-19 status, age in years and sex were almost always included in the sample metadata. HLA class I and class II types, where available, came from metadata supplied by the sample provider rather than from assay-based typing. Summary of the overall study and its limitations: How much clinical and demographic metadata was included differed by source and by participant, and the metadata was provided uncurated.

The collaborating institutions used their own protocols to collect whole blood in K2EDTA tubes. For TCRbeta analysis, collaborators shipped samples as frozen whole blood, isolated PBMCs, or DNA extracted from either of those sample types. TCRbeta CDR3 regions were amplified from genomic DNA using the immunoSEQ Assay, a bias-controlled multiplex PCR. On the authors' methods: Nucleated cell counts per sample were estimated from amplification of reference gene primers within the assay. To quantify the absolute abundance of each unique TCRbeta CDR3 rearrangement, sequence reads were collapsed and filtered. For each sample, productive Simpson clonality was calculated as the square root of Simpson's diversity index over productive rearrangements. TCRdb carries this immuneACCESS record with in-frame sequences only. Its versions omit some clonotypes, under half of them owing to an unresolved V gene in the studies checked, with the rest unexplained. D and trimming were read from the DNA, whereas the V and J calls and clone size are those reported in that table. This sample has about 140,000 clones in its table, and about 83% of those were observed once. Together, the top ten hold around 8.3% of the sample.

From cysteine to phenylalanine, the CDR3 is 15 amino acids long. Only CDR3 DNA remains: 45 bases, in frame from the first base. CDR1 and CDR2 were assigned from the germline V gene as MDHEN and SYDVKM. Deletion took 10 bases off V and 2 bases off J, with a span of 18 bases between the germline ends. Concerning this clone: Its antigen target is currently unknown. No much larger clonotype is one base removed from it; base qualities were not supplied.

The clonotype was recovered from a woman between 50 and 59 years old with active or convalescent COVID-19. Rearrangement joined TRBV28 to TRBJ2-4; tentative D gene TRBD1, with 6 bases matching. The sample taken for sequencing was peripheral blood. The nucleotides are TGTGCCATCTCAGACAGGAGGAGATCCAAAAACATTCAGTACTTC. This sequence encodes CAISDRRRSKNIQYF.